The TCR beta chain under discussion was sequenced for a study of shared clonotypes between healthy human individuals. V lost 4 bases and J 4 bases, leaving 18 bases between the germline ends. Germline CDR1 is SGHKS and CDR2 is YYEKEE (reference sequence). The CDR3 extends over 16 amino acids. The method was immunoSEQ multiplex PCR; TCRdb's version includes in-frame clones alone and lacks a portion of them. The sample lists a few million clones, more than 90% occurring once. Sequencing was done on a sample of naive CD4+ T cells sorted from blood. The subset denotes: CD45RA+ positively selected. The chain carries TRBV5-5 and TRBJ2-1; tentatively, D is TRBD2 (5 bases). The clonotype was recovered from a man younger than 35 in good health. The CDR3 DNA reads TGTGCCAGCAGCCCCCGCGGCGGGTGGGGATACAATGAGCAGTTCTTC. As protein: CASSPRGGWGYNEQFF.